These 26 T cell receptor beta chains originate from one sample sequenced in a study of cytomegalovirus exposure and HLA in healthy donors. Measured with immunoSEQ multiplex PCR; TCRdb has only the in-frame clones, and not every one. The data contain some 170,000 clones, approximately 87% of them singletons. Sequencing was carried out using PBMCs. These receptors all come from a woman aged 25 to 45 in good health and CMV-seronegative.

Only one count was recorded for this clone. This chain uses TRBV18 with TRBJ1-1; no clear D gene. The CDR3 has 13 residues. The germline V gene encodes CDR1 KGHSH and CDR2 LQKENI. Trimming left V 6 bases short and J 0 bases short, with 8 bases between. The CDR3 DNA reads as TGTGCCAGCTCCCCCGGTTTGAACACTGAAGCTTTCTTT. It is translated as CASSPGLNTEAFF.

The chain has TRBV19 and TRBJ1-2, with TRBD1 matching 10 bases. CDR1 and CDR2 (germline): LNHDA, SQIVND (reference sequence). This CDR3 contains 14 residues. Trimming at V came to 7 bases and at J to 6 bases, leaving 8 bases not matched to a gene. CDR3 DNA sequence: TGTGCCAGTAACTCGGGACAGGGGTTTCATGGCTACACCTTC. Its protein product is CASNSGQGFHGYTF.

The chain has TRBV5-4 and TRBJ1-4, with D unclear. The germline V gene has CDR1 SGHNT and CDR2 YYREEE (reference sequence). This CDR3 has 16 residues. The V and J ends lost 4 bases and 0 bases respectively, with 13 bases between them. The CDR3 sequence is CASSPARAATNEKLFF. DNA of the CDR3: TGTGCCAGCAGCCCAGCGAGGGCTGCAACTAATGAAAAACTGTTTTTT. The complete variable domain, with remaining parts taken from reference TRBV5-4 and TRBJ1-4, reads ETGVTQSPTHLIKTRGQQVTLRCSSQSGHNTVSWYQQALGQGPQFIFQYYREEENGRGNFPPRFSGLQFPNYSSELNVNALELDDSALYLCASSPARAATNEKLFFGSGTQLSVL.

The chain joins TRBV19 to TRBJ2-3; 7 bases fit TRBD2. Germline assignment: CDR1 LNHDA and CDR2 SQIVND (reference sequence). The V gene end was trimmed by 2 bases and the J gene end by 4 bases; junction bases not matched to a gene: 6. There are 15 residues in the CDR3. CDR3 residues: CASSINVLAADTQYF. DNA of the CDR3: TGTGCCAGTAGTATAAACGTCCTAGCGGCAGATACGCAGTATTTT.

This clone was found once. In DNA form, the CDR3 reads TGTGCCTGGAGTGTACGCAGGGGGAACATTCAGTACTTC. Residues: CAWSVRRGNIQYF. This chain uses TRBV30 with TRBJ2-4; 7 bases agree with TRBD1. CDR1 and CDR2 from the germline V gene are GTSNPN and SVGIG (reference sequence). This CDR3 has 13 residues. V lost 0 bases, J lost 7 bases, and 3 bases stayed unmatched.

This chain joins TRBV29-1 and TRBJ2-2; D not resolved. Deletions cut 4 bases from V and 0 bases from J, with 6 bases between. The CDR3 runs 13 residues. CDR1 and CDR2 (germline): SQVTM, ANQGSEA. The CDR3 nucleotides are TGCAGCGTTGTGGCAGCGAACACCGGGGAGCTGTTTTTT. It translates to CSVVAANTGELFF.

The V call is TRBV12-2, the J call TRBJ2-3; TRBD2 is the table's D call, not checked against the DNA. TRBV12-2 is flagged as a pseudogene. The CDR3 consists of 10 residues. In DNA form, the CDR3 reads TGTAGCTTAACGGTTGATACGCAGTATTTT. Residues: CSLTVDTQYF.

The V gene is TRBV7-2, the J gene TRBJ1-5; 7 positions match TRBD1. The V gene's germline CDR1 is SGHTA and CDR2 FQGNSA. The CDR3 spans 16 residues. V shed 1 base and J 7 bases; nucleotides not matched to a gene: 10. CDR3: CASSLVGARGDQPQHF. In DNA, the CDR3 is TGTGCCAGCAGCTTAGTTGGGGCCAGGGGGGACCAGCCCCAGCATTTT.

CDR3: CASSLGPEQYF. CDR3 sequence (DNA): TGTGCCAGCAGCTTAGGTCCGGAGCAGTACTTC. The chain couples TRBV11-2 to TRBJ2-7, with D hard to call. The CDR3 length is 11 residues. CDR1 and CDR2 (germline): SGHAT, FQNNGV. Deletions cut 1 base from V and 7 bases from J, with 5 bases between.

To note about this clone: The junction departs from germline at one end; a sequencing error may be responsible. The CDR3 region is CATSGGGSSHEQYF. In DNA, the CDR3 is TGTGCCACCAGCGGGGGGGGCTCCTCCCACGAGCAGTACTTC. This chain connects TRBV15 to TRBJ2-7; possible D gene TRBD2, 7 bases. The germline gives CDR1 LNHNV, CDR2 YYDKDF (reference sequence). The CDR3 consists of 14 residues.

The V call is TRBV11-2, the J call TRBJ2-2; 10 nucleotides align to TRBD1. The CDR3 length is 15 residues. From germline, CDR1 is SGHAT and CDR2 FQNNGV. The junction had 6 bases not matched to a gene; V was cut back by 6 bases and J by 5 bases. The DNA for the CDR3 is TGTGCCAGCAGTCGTGGACAGGGGGGGACCGGGGAGCTGTTTTTT. This gives the protein CASSRGQGGTGELFF.

The rearrangement links TRBV25-1 to TRBJ2-2, with TRBD1 as a possible D gene (6 bases). Deletions cut 5 bases from V and 7 bases from J, with 14 bases between. The CDR3 is 14 residues long. From germline, CDR1 is MGHDK and CDR2 SYGVNS. Here the CDR3 reads CASSFLAGVGELFF. DNA of the CDR3: TGTGCCAGCAGTTTTTTAGCAGGGGTCGGGGAGCTGTTTTTT.

V gene TRBV5-4 combines with J gene TRBJ2-1, with D possibly matching TRBD2 (7 bases). The CDR3 is 14 residues long. V lost 0 bases to trimming and J lost 9 bases, with 13 bases between them. From germline, CDR1 is SGHNT and CDR2 YYREEE (reference sequence). CDR3 protein: CASSLEVRGREQFF. CDR3 nucleotides: TGTGCCAGCAGCTTGGAAGTGCGGGGGCGTGAGCAGTTCTTC.

This clone was found a few times. The same CDR3 can be traced to other DNA sequences in this sample. This chain joins TRBV25-1 and TRBJ1-5, with 7 nucleotides matching TRBD1. CDR3 length: 14 amino acids. Trimming cost V 4 bases and J 3 bases; bases outside gene matches: 3. Looked up from germline, CDR1 is MGHDK and CDR2 is SYGVNS. CDR3 nucleotides: TGTGCCAGCAGTGCAGGGGGGTCCAATCAGCCCCAGCATTTT. Its translation is CASSAGGSNQPQHF.

This chain uses TRBV6-1 with TRBJ1-2; 7 positions agree with TRBD1. This CDR3 contains 15 residues. V shed 1 base and J 0 bases; nucleotides not matched to a gene: 2. Germline-derived CDR1 and CDR2 are MNHNS and SASEGT. In nucleotides, the CDR3 is TGTGCCAGCAGTGAAGGGCAGGGGGCTAACTATGGCTACACCTTC. Its translation is CASSEGQGANYGYTF.

The V call is TRBV6-1, the J call TRBJ2-3, with 9 bases fitting TRBD2. CDR1 is MNHNS, CDR2 SASEGT, per germline. This CDR3 region has 19 residues. The J segment lost 4 bases and the V segment lost 3 bases, leaving 17 bases of the junction unmatched. The CDR3 coding sequence is TGTGCCAGCAGTGACCCTAGCGGGGACTATCACTTGGACTCAGATACGCAGTATTTT. It codes for CASSDPSGDYHLDSDTQYF.

The genes are TRBV13 and TRBJ2-5; D is perhaps TRBD2 (6 bases). The germline V gene has CDR1 PRHDT and CDR2 FYEKMQ (reference sequence). Trimming stripped 0 bases from V and 5 bases from J, with 7 bases between. This CDR3 has 13 amino acids. The chain's CDR3 is CASSLGAGETQYF. The CDR3 nucleotides read TGTGCCAGCAGCTTAGGGGCGGGGGAGACCCAGTACTTC.

The rearrangement uses TRBV19 and TRBJ1-2; D possibly corresponds to TRBD1 (6 bases). V shed 7 bases and J shed 3 bases, with 15 bases lying between them. This CDR3 region has 14 residues. From germline, CDR1 is LNHDA and CDR2 SQIVND (reference sequence). For the CDR3, the DNA is TGTGCCAGTACTAGGGGGAGACTCGACTATGGCTACACCTTC. Protein: CASTRGRLDYGYTF.

This CDR3 is CASNPRTGKNSPLHF. DNA of the CDR3: TGTGCCAGCAACCCAAGGACAGGGAAAAATTCACCCCTCCACTTT. The chain combines TRBV7-2 with TRBJ1-6; TRBD1 agrees at 8 bases. The germline gives CDR1 SGHTA, CDR2 FQGNSA. The trim removed 7 bases at V and 7 bases at J, leaving 9 bases unmatched. The CDR3 contains 15 residues. The variable domain in full, completed from reference TRBV7-2 and TRBJ1-6, reads GAGVSQSPSNKVTEKGKDVELRCDPISGHTALYWYRQSLGQGLEFLIYFQGNSAPDKSGLPSDRFSAERTGGSVSTLTIQRTQQEDSAVYLCASNPRTGKNSPLHFGNGTRLTVT.

The chain has TRBV11-2 and TRBJ2-5; possibly TRBD1 for D (6 bases). Trimming took 1 base from V and 5 from J, leaving 14 bases between them. This CDR3 spans 15 amino acids. The germline V gene encodes CDR1 SGHAT and CDR2 FQNNGV. The CDR3 sequence: CASSLGQGNTETQYF. The CDR3 DNA is TGTGCCAGCAGCTTAGGGCAGGGGAATACGGAGACCCAGTACTTC.

The rearrangement links TRBV10-3 to TRBJ1-1; D is ambiguous. CDR3 length: 13 residues. The V end lost 8 bases, the J end lost 7 bases, and 17 bases lay between the germline ends. Germline V gives CDR1 ENHRY, CDR2 SYGVKD. This CDR3 is CAISGRIEGEAFF. The DNA for the CDR3 is TGTGCCATCTCAGGCAGGATCGAGGGTGAAGCTTTCTTT.

The gene calls are TRBV18 and TRBJ1-1, with D unresolved. The germline V gene encodes CDR1 KGHSH and CDR2 LQKENI. Trimming stripped 2 bases from V and 0 bases from J, with 13 bases between. CDR3 length: 16 amino acids. In DNA, the CDR3 is TGTGCCAGCTCACCAGTGGCCAGTCCTGTGAACACTGAAGCTTTCTTT. Protein product: CASSPVASPVNTEAFF. The entire variable domain, with the rest obtained from reference TRBV18 and TRBJ1-1, is as follows: NAGVMQNPRHLVRRRGQEARLRCSPMKGHSHVYWYRQLPEEGLKFMVYLQKENIIDESGMPKERFSAEFPKEGPSILRIQQVVRGDSAAYFCASSPVASPVNTEAFFGQGTRLTVV.

This chain joins TRBV7-8 and TRBJ2-7; tentatively, D is TRBD1 (6 bases). There are 14 residues in the CDR3. Germline V gene sequence: CDR1 SGHVS, CDR2 FQNEAQ. V was trimmed by 5 bases and J by 4 bases, leaving 15 bases between them. The CDR3 DNA is TGTGCCAGCAGCATCCCAGGGGTGCGGTACGAGCAGTACTTC. Translation gives CASSIPGVRYEQYF.

The rearrangement joins TRBV2 to TRBJ1-5; possible D gene TRBD1, 6 bases. V dropped 6 bases and J dropped 0 bases, with 9 bases sitting between them. Germline CDR1 reads SNHLY; CDR2 reads FYNNEI. The CDR3 spans 14 residues. The CDR3 region is CASRRGYSNQPQHF. The CDR3 bases are TGTGCCAGCAGGAGGGGGTATAGCAATCAGCCCCAGCATTTT.

The chain uses TRBV7-2 and TRBJ2-5; a weak D match, TRBD2 (6 bases). Deletions cut 5 bases from V and 3 bases from J, with 16 bases between. The CDR3 runs 15 residues. Per the germline V gene, CDR1 is SGHTA and CDR2 is FQGNSA. CDR3: CASSRDWAGKETQYF. The CDR3 DNA follows: TGTGCCAGCAGCCGGGACTGGGCGGGGAAAGAGACCCAGTACTTC.

The J gene is TRBJ2-1, the V gene TRBV4-2, with 12 bases identical to TRBD2. There are 17 residues in the CDR3. Trimming at V came to 1 base and at J to 3 bases, leaving 4 bases not matched to a gene. CDR1 and CDR2 from the germline V gene are LGHNA and YNFKEQ. The CDR3 is CASSQVTSGGLYNEQFF. CDR3 sequence (DNA): TGTGCCAGCAGCCAAGTTACTAGCGGGGGGCTCTACAATGAGCAGTTCTTC.